What follows are 12 T cell receptor beta chains derived from one specimen sequenced in a study of cytomegalovirus exposure and HLA in healthy donors. Researchers ran the PCR with 60 Vbeta and 13 Jbeta primers. This table comes from immunoSEQ multiplex PCR, and its TCRdb copy is limited to in-frame clones, with some not included. The sample yields approximately 120,000 clones, roughly 79% seen once. The sample taken for sequencing was PBMCs. These receptors were taken from a woman between 50 and 59 years old in good health and CMV-seropositive.

V gene TRBV5-1 combines with J gene TRBJ2-5; TRBD2 matches 8 bases. CDR1 SGHRS and CDR2 YFSETQ come from the germline V gene. This CDR3 is built from 16 residues. With V trimmed by 4 bases and J by 2 bases, 10 bases remained unmatched. The CDR3 protein is CASSLGERERQETQYF. CDR3 DNA sequence: TGCGCCAGCAGCCTCGGGGAGCGGGAGCGGCAAGAGACCCAGTACTTC.

The chain uses TRBV7-8 and TRBJ1-6, with TRBD1 as a possible D gene (5 bases). The germline gives CDR1 SGHVS, CDR2 FQNEAQ. Trimming shortened V by 1 base and J by 8 bases, and 12 bases separated the two germline ends. The CDR3 loop spans 15 amino acids. The CDR3 DNA reads as TGTGCCAGCAGCTTAGTCCGGGGGTTTGATTCACCCCTCCACTTT. Translated: CASSLVRGFDSPLHF.

The chain couples TRBV14 to TRBJ2-3; TRBD1 matches 7 bases. Losses at the gene ends were 3 bases for V and 1 base for J; bases not matched to a gene: 4. CDR1 SGHDN and CDR2 FVKESK come from the germline V gene. The CDR3 has 15 amino acids. CDR3 residues: CASSHQQGRTDTQYF. For the CDR3, the DNA is TGTGCCAGCAGCCATCAACAGGGGCGCACAGATACGCAGTATTTT.

CDR3 nucleotides: TGTGCCAGTAGTACCGGAGGGAACACTGAAGCTTTCTTT. It codes for CASSTGGNTEAFF. This chain joins TRBV19 and TRBJ1-1; D call uncertain. Germline loops: CDR1 LNHDA, CDR2 SQIVND (reference sequence). The CDR3 has 13 residues. Between the trimmed V and J ends, which lost 4 bases and 1 base, there was a span of 7 bases.

This rearrangement joins TRBV9 to TRBJ2-5; TRBD1 matches at 7 bases. The DNA matches TRBJ2-7 better at its end, which makes the J call doubtful. This CDR3 comprises 15 residues. CDR1 is SGDLS, CDR2 YYNGEE, per germline. The CDR3 is CASSVAPDRSYEQYF. The CDR3 DNA is TGTGCCAGCAGCGTGGCCCCGGACAGGTCCTACGAGCAGTACTTC.

This clone was detected only once. The rearrangement joins TRBV9 to TRBJ1-6; D remains ambiguous. In germline, CDR1 is SGDLS, CDR2 YYNGEE. CDR3 size: 13 residues. Trimming removed 0 bases at V and 10 bases at J, with 8 bases between. The CDR3 DNA reads TGTGCCAGCAGCGTAGATATCGGGTCACCCCTCCACTTT. Translating it yields CASSVDIGSPLHF.

This rearrangement joins TRBV7-2 to TRBJ2-1; the match to TRBD2 covers 7 bases. J was trimmed by 8 bases and V by 0 bases; bases with no gene match: 7. CDR1 is SGHTA and CDR2 is FQGNSA in the germline V gene. This CDR3 is built from 15 residues. The CDR3 nucleotides are TGTGCCAGCAGCTTAGCGACGAACGGGGGGTATGAGCAGTTCTTC. Protein product: CASSLATNGGYEQFF.

V usage is TRBV5-1 and J usage is TRBJ2-5; D may be TRBD1 (6 bases). The DNA end favors TRBJ2-7, so the J call may be wrong. Germline V gives CDR1 SGHRS, CDR2 YFSETQ. The CDR3 is made up of 15 amino acids. The CDR3: CASSLSGTPTYEQYF. The CDR3 nucleotides are TGCGCCAGCAGCTTGTCCGGGACACCAACCTACGAGCAGTACTTC.

This CDR3 is CASSPGHLYGYTF. Written as DNA, the CDR3 is TGTGCCAGTAGCCCGGGACACCTCTATGGCTACACCTTC. The chain combines TRBV19 with TRBJ1-2; D is perhaps TRBD1 (6 bases). The CDR3 totals 13 residues. Germline-derived CDR1 and CDR2 are LNHDA and SQIVND (reference sequence). V was shortened by 6 bases and J by 4 bases, with 12 bases between the two germline ends.

The chain recombines TRBV12-5 with TRBJ1-3; D remains ambiguous. CDR1 LGHNT and CDR2 FRNRAP come from the germline V gene. This CDR3 comprises 14 residues. V was cut by 5 bases and J by 2 bases, with 10 bases left in between. CDR3: CASGPFLTGNTIYF. DNA for the CDR3: TGTGCTAGTGGTCCCTTCTTAACTGGAAACACCATATATTTT.

This chain joins TRBV29-1 and TRBJ1-1; D is possibly TRBD1 (5 bases). This CDR3 is built from 13 residues. V was shortened by 4 bases and J by 1 base, with 10 bases between the two germline ends. Per the germline V gene, CDR1 is SQVTM and CDR2 is ANQGSEA. The CDR3 DNA reads as TGCAGCGTTGGGGGGGGGAAGAACACTGAAGCTTTCTTT. Translated, it gives CSVGGGKNTEAFF.

CDR3 nucleotide sequence: TGTGCCAGCAGCTTTTATTCTCAAGAGACCCAGTACTTC. Translation gives CASSFYSQETQYF. The rearrangement links TRBV11-2 to TRBJ2-5; D unresolved. The CDR3 has 13 residues. CDR1 and CDR2 from the germline V gene are SGHAT and FQNNGV. V lost 3 bases, J lost 2 bases, and 7 bases lay in between.